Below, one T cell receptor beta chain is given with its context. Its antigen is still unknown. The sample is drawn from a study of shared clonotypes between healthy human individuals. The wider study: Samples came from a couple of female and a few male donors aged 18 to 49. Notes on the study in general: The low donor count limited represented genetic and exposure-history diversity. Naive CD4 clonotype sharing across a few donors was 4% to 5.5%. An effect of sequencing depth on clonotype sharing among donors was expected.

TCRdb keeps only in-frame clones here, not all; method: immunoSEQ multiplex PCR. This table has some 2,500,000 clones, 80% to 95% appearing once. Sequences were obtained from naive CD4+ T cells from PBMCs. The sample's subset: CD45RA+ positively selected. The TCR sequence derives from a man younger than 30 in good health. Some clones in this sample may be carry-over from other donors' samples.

CDR3 DNA sequence: TGCGCCAGCAGCCAAGGGACCGCCCTCCGGCAGTATTTT. It is translated as CASSQGTALRQYF. The rearrangement uses TRBV4-1 and TRBJ2-3, with D hard to call. V was clipped by 1 base and J by 11 bases, with 13 bases between them. The V gene's germline CDR1 is MGHRA and CDR2 YSYEKL. This CDR3 region has 13 residues.